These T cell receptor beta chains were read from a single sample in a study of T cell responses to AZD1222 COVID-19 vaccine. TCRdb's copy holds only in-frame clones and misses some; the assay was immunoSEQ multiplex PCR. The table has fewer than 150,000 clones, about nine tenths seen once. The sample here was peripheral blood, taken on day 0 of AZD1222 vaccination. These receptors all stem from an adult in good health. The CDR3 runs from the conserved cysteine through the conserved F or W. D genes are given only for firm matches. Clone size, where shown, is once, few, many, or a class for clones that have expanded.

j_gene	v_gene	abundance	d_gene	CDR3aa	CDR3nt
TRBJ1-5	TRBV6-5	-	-	CASTPDGLRPQHF	TGTGCCAGCACCCCCGACGGTCTGCGGCCCCAGCATTTT
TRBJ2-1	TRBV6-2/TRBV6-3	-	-	CASSYSGRTYNEQFF	TGTGCCAGCAGTTACTCGGGCCGGACCTACAATGAGCAGTTCTTC
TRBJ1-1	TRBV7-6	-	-	CASSLAGIGTEAFF	TGTGCCAGCAGCTTAGCGGGTATCGGCACTGAAGCTTTCTTT
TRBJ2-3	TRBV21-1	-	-	CASSKRSGGAGTDTQYF	TGTGCCAGCAGCAAACGTAGCGGGGGGGCCGGCACAGATACGCAGTATTTT
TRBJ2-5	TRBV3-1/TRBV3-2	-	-	CASSQGETQYF	TGTGCCAGCAGCCAAGGGGAGACCCAGTACTTC
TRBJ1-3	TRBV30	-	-	CAWSLRLGNTIYF	TGTGCCTGGAGCCTCCGGCTAGGAAACACCATATATTTT
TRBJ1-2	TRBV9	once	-	CASSVEVWTNYGYTF	TGTGCCAGCAGCGTAGAGGTCTGGACTAACTATGGCTACACCTTC
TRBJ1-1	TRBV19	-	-	CASSIRGLYTEAFF	TGTGCCAGTAGTATAAGGGGTCTCTACACTGAAGCTTTCTTT
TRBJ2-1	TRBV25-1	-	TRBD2	CASSEAGLGGNEQFF	TGTGCCAGCAGTGAAGCGGGACTAGGGGGTAATGAGCAGTTCTTC
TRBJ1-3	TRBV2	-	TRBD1	CASSTGTGPGNTIYF	TGTGCCAGCAGTACCGGGACAGGGCCCGGAAACACCATATATTTT
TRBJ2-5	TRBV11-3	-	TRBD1	CASSFGQGGGQETQYF	TGTGCCAGCAGCTTTGGACAGGGGGGTGGCCAAGAGACCCAGTACTTC
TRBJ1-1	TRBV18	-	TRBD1	CASSPATGPEAFF	TGTGCCAGCTCACCAGCGACAGGGCCTGAAGCTTTCTTT
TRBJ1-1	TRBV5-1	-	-	CASSLESWGSTEAFF	TGCGCCAGCAGCTTGGAATCGTGGGGGAGCACTGAAGCTTTCTTT
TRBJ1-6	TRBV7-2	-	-	CASSFGAVRPLHF	TGTGCCAGCAGCTTCGGGGCAGTGAGGCCCCTCCACTTT
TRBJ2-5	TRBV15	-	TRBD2	CATRTLAGETQYF	TGTGCCACCAGGACACTAGCGGGGGAGACCCAGTACTTC
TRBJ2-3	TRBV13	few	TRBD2	CASSFREAGADTQYF	TGTGCCAGCAGCTTTCGGGAGGCCGGGGCAGATACGCAGTATTTT
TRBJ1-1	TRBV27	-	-	CAVQRGVRAEAFF	TGTGCCGTCCAGCGCGGGGTCCGGGCTGAAGCTTTCTTT
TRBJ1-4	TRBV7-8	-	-	CASSLSDATNEKLFF	TGTGCCAGCAGCTTATCTGACGCAACTAATGAAAAACTGTTTTTT
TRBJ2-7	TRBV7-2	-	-	CASILTGIKGEQYF	TGTGCCAGCATCCTCACAGGGATCAAGGGCGAGCAGTACTTC
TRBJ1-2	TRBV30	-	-	CAWSVVTGDYGYTF	TGTGCCTGGAGTGTGGTGACAGGAGACTATGGCTACACCTTC
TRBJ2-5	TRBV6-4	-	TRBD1	CASSERTGEVETQYF	TGTGCCAGCAGTGAGAGGACAGGGGAAGTGGAGACCCAGTACTTC
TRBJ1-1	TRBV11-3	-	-	CASSLEEGTEAFF	TGTGCCAGCAGCTTAGAGGAAGGCACTGAAGCTTTCTTT
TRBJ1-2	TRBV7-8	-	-	CASSPVTGAYGYTF	TGTGCCAGCAGCCCAGTGACTGGAGCCTATGGCTACACCTTC
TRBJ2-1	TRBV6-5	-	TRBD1	CASSYGQGAPGEQFF	TGTGCCAGCAGTTATGGACAGGGGGCCCCGGGTGAGCAGTTCTTC
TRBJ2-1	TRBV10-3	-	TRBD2	CAISPLAGARNEQFF	TGTGCCATCAGTCCTCTAGCGGGAGCAAGAAATGAGCAGTTCTTC
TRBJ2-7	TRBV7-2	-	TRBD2	CASSLGLVVYEQYF	TGTGCCAGCAGCCTAGGACTAGTTGTGTACGAGCAGTACTTC
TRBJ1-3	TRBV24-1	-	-	CATSDPTVSGNTIYF	TGTGCCACCAGTGACCCGACAGTCTCTGGAAACACCATATATTTT
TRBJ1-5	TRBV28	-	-	CASSLAGGGGNQPQHF	TGTGCCAGCAGTTTGGCGGGGGGCGGGGGCAATCAGCCCCAGCATTTT
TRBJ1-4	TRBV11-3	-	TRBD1	CASSLWTGAEKLFF	TGTGCCAGCAGCCTTTGGACAGGGGCCGAAAAACTGTTTTTT
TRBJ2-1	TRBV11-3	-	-	CASSLGGDEQFF	TGTGCCAGCAGCTTAGGAGGCGATGAGCAGTTCTTC
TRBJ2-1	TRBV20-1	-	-	CSAIKVSEQFF	TGCAGTGCTATAAAGGTCAGTGAGCAGTTCTTC
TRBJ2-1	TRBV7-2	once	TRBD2	CASSRAAGGINEQFF	TGTGCCAGCAGCCGCGCGGCGGGAGGGATTAATGAGCAGTTCTTC
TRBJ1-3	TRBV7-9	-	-	CASSPEAPSGNTIYF	TGTGCCAGCAGTCCTGAGGCGCCCTCTGGAAACACCATATATTTT
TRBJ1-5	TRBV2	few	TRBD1	CASSIAGQVINQPQHF	TGTGCCAGCAGTATCGCGGGACAGGTTATCAATCAGCCCCAGCATTTT
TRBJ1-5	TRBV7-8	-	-	CASSLATGGVQPQHF	TGTGCCAGCAGCTTAGCGACCGGCGGGGTTCAGCCCCAGCATTTT
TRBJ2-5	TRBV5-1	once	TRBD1	CASSLSGGGETQYF	TGCGCCAGCAGCTTGTCAGGGGGCGGGGAGACCCAGTACTTC
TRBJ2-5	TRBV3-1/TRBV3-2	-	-	CASSQKTPGVQETQYF	TGTGCCAGCAGCCAAAAAACCCCGGGGGTTCAAGAGACCCAGTACTTC
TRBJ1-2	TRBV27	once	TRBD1	CASSDPTGPLDGYTF	TGTGCCAGCAGCGATCCGACAGGGCCATTGGATGGCTACACCTTC
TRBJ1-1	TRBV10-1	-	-	CARRKWALNTEAFF	TGCGCCAGGAGGAAATGGGCCTTGAACACTGAAGCTTTCTTT
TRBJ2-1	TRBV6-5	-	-	CASSLEVAEYNEQFF	TGTGCCAGCAGTCTCGAGGTAGCGGAGTACAATGAGCAGTTCTTC
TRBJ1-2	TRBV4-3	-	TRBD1	CASSQDFRAGGGGGYTF	TGCGCCAGCAGCCAAGATTTCCGGGCAGGGGGCGGGGGTGGCTACACCTTC
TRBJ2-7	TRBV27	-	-	CASSPSGSYEQYF	TGTGCCAGCAGTCCATCAGGGTCCTACGAGCAGTACTTC
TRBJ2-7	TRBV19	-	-	CASSIGGTANYEQYF	TGTGCCAGTAGTATCGGGGGGACAGCTAACTACGAGCAGTACTTC
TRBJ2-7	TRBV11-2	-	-	CASSLQTVYEQYF	TGTGCCAGCAGCTTACAGACGGTTTACGAGCAGTACTTC
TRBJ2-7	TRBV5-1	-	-	CASSLTIYEQYF	TGCGCCAGCAGCTTGACCATATACGAGCAGTACTTC
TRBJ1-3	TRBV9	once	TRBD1	CASSDAGTGAGNTIYF	TGTGCCAGCAGTGATGCCGGGACAGGGGCTGGAAACACCATATATTTT
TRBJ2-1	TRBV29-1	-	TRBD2	CSVEEGGARSEQFF	TGCAGCGTTGAAGAGGGAGGGGCGCGGAGTGAGCAGTTCTTC
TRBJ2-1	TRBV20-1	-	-	CSAPGWYEQFF	TGCAGTGCCCCCGGTTGGTATGAGCAGTTCTTC
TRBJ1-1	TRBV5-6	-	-	CASSLGGTNTEAFF	TGTGCCAGCAGTTTAGGGGGTACGAACACTGAAGCTTTCTTT
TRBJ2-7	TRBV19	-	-	CASSAQVPPYEQYF	TGTGCCAGTAGTGCACAGGTACCTCCCTACGAGCAGTACTTC
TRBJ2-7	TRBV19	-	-	CASSIAKGMGLEQYF	TGTGCCAGTAGTATAGCGAAGGGAATGGGACTCGAGCAGTACTTC
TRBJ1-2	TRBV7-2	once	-	CASSSQTGSYGYTF	TGTGCCAGCAGTTCCCAAACAGGGTCCTATGGCTACACCTTC
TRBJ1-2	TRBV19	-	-	CASSIVGAGYTF	TGTGCCAGTAGTATAGTAGGGGCCGGCTACACCTTC
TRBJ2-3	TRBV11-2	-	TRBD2	CASSLDGGRATDTQYF	TGTGCCAGCAGCTTAGACGGCGGGAGGGCCACAGATACGCAGTATTTT
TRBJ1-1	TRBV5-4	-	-	CASSWGSDTEAFF	TGTGCCAGCAGCTGGGGGTCAGACACTGAAGCTTTCTTT
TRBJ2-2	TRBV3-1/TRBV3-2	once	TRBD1	CASSQEGGWGELFF	TGTGCCAGCAGCCAAGAAGGGGGCTGGGGGGAGCTGTTTTTT
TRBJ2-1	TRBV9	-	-	CASSVGGAGGSYNEQFF	TGTGCCAGCAGCGTAGGGGGGGCAGGAGGCTCCTACAATGAGCAGTTCTTC